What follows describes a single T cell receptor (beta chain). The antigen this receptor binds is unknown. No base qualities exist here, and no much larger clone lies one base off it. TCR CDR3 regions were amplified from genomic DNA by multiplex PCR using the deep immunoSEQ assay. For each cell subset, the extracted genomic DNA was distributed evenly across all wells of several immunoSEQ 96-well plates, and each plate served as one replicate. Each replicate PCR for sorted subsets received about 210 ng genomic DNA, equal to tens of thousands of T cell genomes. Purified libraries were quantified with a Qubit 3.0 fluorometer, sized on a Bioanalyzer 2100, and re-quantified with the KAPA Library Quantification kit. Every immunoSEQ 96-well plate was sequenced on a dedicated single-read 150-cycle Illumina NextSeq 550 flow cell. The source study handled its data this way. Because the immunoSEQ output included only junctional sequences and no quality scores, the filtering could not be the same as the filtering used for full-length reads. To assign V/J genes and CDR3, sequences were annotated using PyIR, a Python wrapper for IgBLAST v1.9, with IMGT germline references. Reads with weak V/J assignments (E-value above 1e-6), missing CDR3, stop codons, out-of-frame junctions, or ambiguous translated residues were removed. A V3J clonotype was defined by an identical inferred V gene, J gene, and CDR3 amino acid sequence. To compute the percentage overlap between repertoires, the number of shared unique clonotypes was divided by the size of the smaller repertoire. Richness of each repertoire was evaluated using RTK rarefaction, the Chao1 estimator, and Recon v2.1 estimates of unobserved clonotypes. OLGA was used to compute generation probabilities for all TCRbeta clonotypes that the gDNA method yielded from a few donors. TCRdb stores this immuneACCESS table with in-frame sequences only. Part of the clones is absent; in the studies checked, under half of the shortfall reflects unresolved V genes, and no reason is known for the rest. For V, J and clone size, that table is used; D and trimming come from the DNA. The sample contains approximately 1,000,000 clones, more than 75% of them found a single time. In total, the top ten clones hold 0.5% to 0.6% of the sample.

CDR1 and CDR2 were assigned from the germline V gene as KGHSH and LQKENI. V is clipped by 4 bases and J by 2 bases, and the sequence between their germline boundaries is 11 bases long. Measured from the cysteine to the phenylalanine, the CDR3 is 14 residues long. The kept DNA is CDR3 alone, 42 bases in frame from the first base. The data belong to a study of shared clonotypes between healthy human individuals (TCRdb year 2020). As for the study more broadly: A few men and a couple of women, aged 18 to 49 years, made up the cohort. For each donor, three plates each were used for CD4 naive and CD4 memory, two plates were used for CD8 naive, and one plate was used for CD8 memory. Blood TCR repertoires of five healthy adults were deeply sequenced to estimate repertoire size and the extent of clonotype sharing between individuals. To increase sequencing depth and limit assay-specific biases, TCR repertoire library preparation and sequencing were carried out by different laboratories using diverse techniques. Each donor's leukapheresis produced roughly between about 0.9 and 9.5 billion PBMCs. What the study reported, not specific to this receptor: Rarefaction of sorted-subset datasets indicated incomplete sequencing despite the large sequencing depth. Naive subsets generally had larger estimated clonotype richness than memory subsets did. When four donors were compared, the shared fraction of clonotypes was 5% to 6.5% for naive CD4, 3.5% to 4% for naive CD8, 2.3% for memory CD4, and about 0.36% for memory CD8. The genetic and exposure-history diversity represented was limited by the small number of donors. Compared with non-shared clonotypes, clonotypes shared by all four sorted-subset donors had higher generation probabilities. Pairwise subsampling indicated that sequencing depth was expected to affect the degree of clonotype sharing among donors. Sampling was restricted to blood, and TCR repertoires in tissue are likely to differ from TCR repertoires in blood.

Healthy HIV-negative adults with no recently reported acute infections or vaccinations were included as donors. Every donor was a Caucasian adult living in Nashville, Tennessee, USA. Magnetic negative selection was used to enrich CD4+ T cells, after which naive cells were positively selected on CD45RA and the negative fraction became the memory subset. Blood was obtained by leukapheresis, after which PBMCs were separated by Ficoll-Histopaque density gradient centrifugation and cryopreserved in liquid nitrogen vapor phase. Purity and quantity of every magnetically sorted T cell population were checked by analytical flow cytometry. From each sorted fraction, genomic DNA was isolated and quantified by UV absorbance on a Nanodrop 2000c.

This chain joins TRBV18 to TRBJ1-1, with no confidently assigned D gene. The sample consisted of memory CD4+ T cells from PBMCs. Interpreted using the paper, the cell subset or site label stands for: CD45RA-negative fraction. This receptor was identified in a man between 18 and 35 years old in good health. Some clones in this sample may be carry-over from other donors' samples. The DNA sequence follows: TGTGCCAGCTCACTTGGAGCCAGAAACACTGAAGCTTTCTTT. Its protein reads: CASSLGARNTEAFF.